The clone carrying this TCR beta chain has more than one count but fewer than ten. The antigen is undetermined. The CDR3 spans 15 residues. The germline V gene has CDR1 KGHSH and CDR2 LQKENI. V was trimmed by 7 bases and J by 3 bases, leaving 13 bases between them. TCRdb redid the calling of the 5' RACE reads with MiXCR, one entry per CDR3 protein. The sample holds fewer than 400,000 distinct CDR3 sequences, 10% to 15% seen once. This entry comes from a study of T-cell memory formation after mild COVID-19. Study outcomes and limitations: Researchers found some responding clones in pre-infection memory, a sign that cross-reactive memory joined.

The sequencing sample was made of PBMCs or a T cell subset sorted from them (not recorded which). The J gene is TRBJ2-6, the V gene TRBV18, with D maybe TRBD2 (6 bases). This sequence originates from a man between 18 and 29 years old who had mild COVID-19 (a few samples of this study predate the infection). Cell type and time point are not known. The CDR3 is CASFREALGANVLTF. The CDR3, as DNA: TGTGCCAGCTTCAGGGAGGCCCTTGGGGCCAACGTCCTGACTTTC.